A single sample gave rise to the 28 T cell receptor beta chains below, sequenced in a study of identical twins (dated by TCRdb to between 2015 and 2016). Libraries were made using 5' RACE. Sequenced on an Illumina HiSeq 2000. TCRdb applied fastp at Q25 and MiXCR to the public reads, then kept only in-frame beta chains. A single entry per CDR3 protein holds the most common genes and DNA from its merged rows. The sample includes 200,000 to 250,000 distinct CDR3 sequences, with around 6.9% observed a single time. The biggest ten clones account for less than 2.5% of the sample. These data were also filed under a second study, of yellow fever vaccine responses in identical twins.

Sample: memory (CD45RO+) T cells sorted from blood. The cell subset or site tag for this specimen amounts to: CD45RO+ enriched T cells. The receptors here all came from a woman under 30 in good health.

This clonotype has ten or more counts. The J gene is TRBJ2-2, the V gene TRBV12-3 or TRBV12-4; TRBD2 aligns across 7 bases. The CDR3 length is 17 residues. V gave up 3 bases and J gave up 0 bases; unmatched junction bases: 7. This chain's CDR3 is CASSLATAGSNTGELFF. CDR3 coding DNA: TGTGCCAGCAGTTTGGCCACAGCGGGGTCGAACACCGGGGAGCTGTTTTTT.

This clonotype was recorded a few times. The chain uses TRBV5-1 and TRBJ2-7; 8 nucleotides agree with TRBD1. In germline, CDR1 is SGHRS, CDR2 YFSETQ. The CDR3 runs to 14 residues. V shed 6 bases and J 6 bases; nucleotides not matched to a gene: 11. Here the CDR3 DNA reads TGCGCCAGCACCTATTATCAGGGGGCGAGCGAGCAGTACTTC. Encoded protein: CASTYYQGASEQYF. Full variable domain (remainder filled in from reference TRBV5-1 and TRBJ2-7): KAGVTQTPRYLIKTRGQQVTLSCSPISGHRSVSWYQQTPGQGLQFLFEYFSETQRNKGNFPGRFSGRQFSNSRSEMNVSTLELGDSALYLCASTYYQGASEQYFGPGTRLTVT.

The gene calls are TRBV7-8 and TRBJ2-3; TRBD2 matches 11 bases. The CDR3 spans 15 residues. Germline V gives CDR1 SGHVS, CDR2 FQNEAQ. Trimming took 8 bases from V and 6 from J; bases not matched to a gene: 10. In DNA, the CDR3 is TGTGCCAGCGGTGTAGCGGGAGGGCCGGTTGATACGCAGTATTTT. Protein sequence: CASGVAGGPVDTQYF.

The chain carries TRBV18 and TRBJ1-6; D gene uncertain. Trimming took off 3 bases at V and 8 bases at J, with 11 bases between the two ends. The CDR3 is made up of 14 amino acids. From germline, CDR1 is KGHSH and CDR2 LQKENI. The DNA for the CDR3 is TGTGCCAGCTCACCCGACACGGCGGATTCACCCCTCCACTTT. It specifies CASSPDTADSPLHF.

This clonotype was seen more than once but under ten times. This sequence joins TRBV21-1 and TRBJ2-6. TRBV21-1 constitutes a pseudogene. CDR3 length equals 17 residues. CDR3 region: CASSKERKSSGANVLTF. CDR3 nucleotides: TGTGCCAGCAGCAAAGAGAGAAAGTCCTCTGGGGCCAACGTCCTGACTTTC.

This clonotype was counted at least ten times. This chain connects TRBV4-2 to TRBJ2-1; D gene ambiguous. CDR1 is LGHNA, CDR2 YNFKEQ, per germline. The ends were cut back, 0 bases at V and 10 bases at J, with 22 bases in the middle. This CDR3 spans 17 amino acids. The CDR3 sequence: CASSQDDLGRLNGEQFF. CDR3 coding DNA: TGTGCCAGCAGCCAAGATGATCTGGGTCGTCTGAATGGAGAGCAGTTCTTC.

The sample holds a few counts of this clonotype. This chain connects TRBV29-1 to TRBJ1-1, with TRBD1 matching over 9 bases. J was trimmed by 4 bases and V by 6 bases; bases with no gene match: 9. This CDR3 has 14 residues. The germline V gene encodes CDR1 SQVTM and CDR2 ANQGSEA. CDR3 amino acids: CSVAQGQGTTEAFF. The CDR3 DNA reads TGCAGCGTCGCTCAGGGACAGGGTACCACTGAAGCTTTCTTT.

J is TRBJ2-4 and V is TRBV29-1; no firm D call. The CDR3 covers 12 residues. V was pared by 4 bases and J by 5 bases, with 9 bases between. Looked up from germline, CDR1 is SQVTM and CDR2 is ANQGSEA. DNA for the CDR3: TGCAGCGTTGTTATAATCGAAAACATTCAGTACTTC. Its protein product is CSVVIIENIQYF.

This clonotype was seen ten or more times. This chain joins TRBV29-1 and TRBJ1-5, with no clear D. V dropped 4 bases and J dropped 4 bases, with 20 bases sitting between them. CDR3 size: 16 residues. The germline gives CDR1 SQVTM, CDR2 ANQGSEA. CDR3: CSVGSRSGPNNQPQHF. DNA of the CDR3: TGCAGCGTTGGGTCACGGTCAGGTCCAAATAATCAGCCCCAGCATTTT.

The V call is TRBV12-3 or TRBV12-4, the J call TRBJ2-3; 10 positions match TRBD1. The V segment lost 7 bases and the J segment 2 bases; nucleotides outside the gene matches: 6. The CDR3 covers 15 residues. DNA of the CDR3: TGTGCCAGCACCCTTCGACAGGGGGCCACAGATACGCAGTATTTT. Its protein is CASTLRQGATDTQYF.

Comment on this clonotype: Sequence at one end of the junction differs from germline and may be a read error. The gene calls are TRBV6-2 or TRBV6-3 and TRBJ2-6; 7 nucleotides agree with TRBD1. This CDR3 is 16 amino acids long. The V gene's germline CDR1 is MNHEY and CDR2 SVGEGT. In DNA, the CDR3 is TGTGCCAGCACTACAGGGGACGGCTCTGGGGTCAACGTCCTGACTTTC. Translated: CASTTGDGSGVNVLTF.

Many counts were recorded for this clonotype. This chain connects TRBV4-3 to TRBJ2-1; D not certain. The germline V gene encodes CDR1 LGHNA and CDR2 YSLEER. This CDR3 comprises 13 residues. V was clipped by 0 bases and J by 7 bases, with 7 bases between them. CDR3 loop: CASSQDLWNEQFF. CDR3 nucleotides: TGCGCCAGCAGCCAAGATCTGTGGAATGAGCAGTTCTTC.

This clonotype has a count of ten or more. This sequence joins TRBV6-2 or TRBV6-3 and TRBJ1-5; D not resolved. CDR3 length: 11 amino acids. The V end was cut by 8 bases, the J end by 4 bases, with 6 bases between. CDR1 is MNHEY and CDR2 is SVGEGT in the germline V gene. The CDR3 is CASGQNQPQHF. As DNA, the CDR3 is TGTGCCAGCGGGCAAAATCAGCCCCAGCATTTT.

The genes are TRBV30 and TRBJ1-5; no reliable D call. Germline V gene data show CDR1 as GTSNPN and CDR2 as SVGIG (reference sequence). There are 14 residues in the CDR3. V was pared by 0 bases and J by 5 bases, with 11 bases between. The CDR3 DNA follows: TGTGCCTGGAGTGTAGGCCAGACTTATCAGCCCCAGCATTTT. This gives the protein CAWSVGQTYQPQHF. Full variable domain (remainder filled in from reference TRBV30 and TRBJ1-5): SQTIHQWPATLVQPVGSPLSLECTVEGTSNPNLYWYRQAAGRGLQLLFYSVGIGQISSEVPQNLSASRPQDRQFILSSKKLLLSDSGFYLCAWSVGQTYQPQHFGDGTRLSIL.

The rearrangement uses TRBV20-1 and TRBJ2-3; unclear D gene. This CDR3 is 13 amino acids long. CDR1 DFQATT and CDR2 SNEGSKA come from the germline V gene (reference sequence). The V gene lost 1 base and the J gene lost 0 bases, with 5 bases spanning the gap. The CDR3 sequence is CSARGQSTDTQYF. CDR3 sequence (DNA): TGCAGTGCTAGAGGGCAAAGCACAGATACGCAGTATTTT.

This clonotype has just a few counts. The CDR3 bases are TGTGCCACCAGCCCGGCGAGGAGTTCTAATGAGCAGTTCTTC. This encodes CATSPARSSNEQFF. The chain combines TRBV15 with TRBJ2-1; D remains ambiguous. Germline loops: CDR1 LNHNV, CDR2 YYDKDF (reference sequence). The CDR3 is 14 amino acids. V was cut by 5 bases and J by 7 bases, with 15 bases left in between.

The rearrangement joins TRBV12-3 or TRBV12-4 to TRBJ2-3; the match to TRBD2 covers 9 bases. The trim removed 4 bases at V and 7 bases at J, leaving 9 bases unmatched. The CDR3 runs 15 residues. The CDR3 nucleotides read TGTGCCAGCAGTTGGTTAGCGGGAGAGGGGAATACGCAGTATTTT. It encodes CASSWLAGEGNTQYF.

This clonotype has only a few counts. The chain's CDR3 is CASSARSGGKETQYF. CDR3 coding DNA: TGTGCCAGCAGCGCCCGTAGCGGGGGAAAAGAGACCCAGTACTTC. The genes are TRBV9 and TRBJ2-5; TRBD2 aligns across 9 bases. The length of the CDR3 is 15 residues. The V gene end was trimmed by 3 bases and the J gene end by 3 bases; junction bases not matched to a gene: 6. Germline CDR1 is SGDLS and CDR2 is YYNGEE.

This clonotype was detected many times. V usage is TRBV6-1 and J usage is TRBJ2-1; D is unresolved. This CDR3 comprises 13 residues. The V end was cut by 6 bases, the J end by 1 base, with 7 bases between. Germline CDR1 is MNHNS and CDR2 is SASEGT. The CDR3 is CASSTGSYNEQFF. As DNA, the CDR3 is TGTGCCAGCAGCACGGGTTCCTACAATGAGCAGTTCTTC.

In its sample, this clonotype was seen a few times. A read error may produce the germline difference seen at one junction end. The rearrangement links TRBV7-7 to TRBJ2-3; 8 bases agree with TRBD1. The CDR3 covers 15 residues. Per germline, CDR1 SSHAT and CDR2 FNYEAQ (reference sequence). DNA for the CDR3: TGTGCTAGCAGCTTCGGGACAGGTCGTTCGGATACGCAGTATTTT. Its translation is CASSFGTGRSDTQYF.

The genes are TRBV28 and TRBJ1-3, with D unclear. The CDR3 runs to 14 residues. V was cut by 8 bases and J by 0 bases, with 11 bases left in between. In germline, CDR1 is MDHEN, CDR2 SYDVKM. The CDR3 sequence is CASGSPNSGNTIYF. The DNA for the CDR3 is TGTGCCAGCGGGTCTCCGAACTCTGGAAACACCATATATTTT.

This clonotype appeared a few times. This chain joins TRBV2 and TRBJ1-6; the match to TRBD1 covers 7 bases. Germline V lookup: CDR1 SNHLY, CDR2 FYNNEI. V shed 4 bases and J 7 bases; nucleotides not matched to a gene: 4. This CDR3 spans 14 amino acids. CDR3 residues: CASSVGQANSPLHF. The DNA of the CDR3 is TGTGCCAGCAGTGTAGGACAGGCGAATTCACCCCTCCACTTT.

This CDR3 reads CASSRDGRINEQFF. The CDR3 DNA reads TGTGCCAGCAGCCGAGACGGGCGTATCAATGAGCAGTTCTTC. The chain uses TRBV3-1 and TRBJ2-1; D call uncertain. CDR1 LGHDT and CDR2 YNNKEL come from the germline V gene (reference sequence). V dropped 4 bases and J dropped 6 bases, with 13 bases sitting between them. There are 14 residues in the CDR3.

The sample holds a few counts of this clonotype. The genes are TRBV7-2 and TRBJ2-1; TRBD2 matches 7 bases. The V and J ends lost 1 base and 9 bases, in that order; junction bases with no gene match: 3. The CDR3 has 13 amino acids. The V gene's germline CDR1 is SGHTA and CDR2 FQGNSA. The CDR3 here is CASSLGGSIEQFF. CDR3 bases: TGTGCCAGCAGCTTAGGCGGGAGTATTGAGCAGTTCTTC.

The chain employs TRBV7-6 and TRBJ2-1; 13 nucleotides line up with TRBD2. The junction had 7 bases not matched to a gene; V was cut back by 2 bases and J by 6 bases. CDR1 and CDR2 from the germline V gene are SGHVS and FNYEAQ. The CDR3 loop spans 17 amino acids. The CDR3 here is CASSLPVGTSGVNEQFF. In nucleotides, the CDR3 is TGTGCCAGCAGCTTACCGGTCGGGACTAGCGGGGTCAATGAGCAGTTCTTC.

This clonotype appeared a few times. This chain links TRBV5-1 with TRBJ2-7; D is perhaps TRBD2 (6 bases). CDR1 and CDR2 (germline): SGHRS, YFSETQ. The CDR3 sequence is 16 residues long. V was clipped by 3 bases and J by 0 bases, with 16 bases between them. The CDR3 sequence is CASSYQPRDFSYEQYF. The CDR3, as DNA: TGCGCCAGCAGCTACCAACCGCGGGACTTCTCCTACGAGCAGTACTTC.

The chain links TRBV7-9 to TRBJ2-3; D is uncertain. Germline CDR1 SEHNR, CDR2 FQNEAQ (reference sequence). Trimming removed 1 base from V and 4 bases from J, with 15 bases in between. This CDR3 is built from 16 residues. CDR3 sequence: CASSLVILDSSDTQYF. The CDR3 DNA follows: TGTGCCAGCAGCTTAGTTATATTGGATAGCTCAGATACGCAGTATTTT.

The chain employs TRBV7-2 and TRBJ2-5; D assignment may be TRBD1 or TRBD2 (5 bases each). The germline gives CDR1 SGHTA, CDR2 FQGNSA. V lost 5 bases and J 7 bases, leaving 14 bases between the germline ends. This CDR3 spans 13 amino acids. The CDR3 bases are TGTGCCAGCAGCCCAATCCACGGGGCGACCCAGTACTTC. The encoded protein is CASSPIHGATQYF. Supplemented by reference TRBV7-2 and TRBJ2-5, the full variable domain reads GAGVSQSPSNKVTEKGKDVELRCDPISGHTALYWYRQSLGQGLEFLIYFQGNSAPDKSGLPSDRFSAERTGGSVSTLTIQRTQQEDSAVYLCASSPIHGATQYFGPGTRLLVL.